A selection of T cell receptor beta chains follows, all from one sample in a study of cytomegalovirus exposure and HLA in healthy donors. Profiling relied on immunoSEQ multiplex PCR, and the TCRdb table lists in-frame clones only, not all of them. Among fewer than 150,000 clones, 80% were seen once, and the ten largest hold 1%. The sample was PBMCs. Source of these receptors: a man aged 40-55 years in good health and CMV-seronegative. CDR3s leave out the opening cysteine and the closing phenylalanine or tryptophan. Each record gives: clone size, V gene, CDR3 protein. Where a row states a size, it is once, few, many or the class of an expanded clone; other rows omit it.

clone size: .
V gene: TRBV7-9
CDR3 protein: ASSLAGEGGETQY

clone size: .
V gene: TRBV13
CDR3 protein: ASSRQGAMANEKLF

clone size: .
V gene: TRBV28
CDR3 protein: ASSFPGYPGVNYGYT

clone size: .
V gene: TRBV2
CDR3 protein: ASSEVTGAYNEQF

clone size: .
V gene: TRBV6-1
CDR3 protein: ASSELGAGEQY

clone size: .
V gene: TRBV2
CDR3 protein: ASKVQGTYNSPLH

clone size: .
V gene: TRBV9
CDR3 protein: ASSVGAGPQETQY

clone size: .
V gene: TRBV10-3
CDR3 protein: AIGQREDSYEQY

clone size: .
V gene: TRBV7-2
CDR3 protein: ASSQQGLAGGPFTGELF

clone size: once
V gene: TRBV9
CDR3 protein: ASSAGQRNEQF

clone size: .
V gene: TRBV29-1
CDR3 protein: SGWGQGPETQY

clone size: once
V gene: TRBV5-6
CDR3 protein: ASSIGLAGGPWYEQY

clone size: .
V gene: TRBV20-1
CDR3 protein: SARQVPEAF

clone size: .
V gene: TRBV23-1
CDR3 protein: ASSYPGTAFGGQPQH

clone size: .
V gene: TRBV19
CDR3 protein: ASSFGQGNTEAF

clone size: once
V gene: TRBV28
CDR3 protein: TSRDNSRAYEQY

clone size: .
V gene: TRBV6-1
CDR3 protein: ASSPQTGRPDTQY

clone size: .
V gene: TRBV6-1
CDR3 protein: ASGQGAGQPQH

clone size: .
V gene: TRBV5-6
CDR3 protein: ASSTDRKDTQY

clone size: .
V gene: TRBV4-1
CDR3 protein: ASSQDGRTQSNQPQH

clone size: .
V gene: TRBV7-9
CDR3 protein: ASSLTQVQETQY

clone size: .
V gene: TRBV5-1
CDR3 protein: ASSSSGVLHQF

clone size: few
V gene: TRBV6-1
CDR3 protein: ASITPGQGSSEQY

clone size: .
V gene: TRBV19
CDR3 protein: ASSGRMNTEAF

clone size: .
V gene: TRBV29-1
CDR3 protein: SADVGTGREQY

clone size: .
V gene: TRBV29-1
CDR3 protein: SANTNPGYGYT

clone size: .
V gene: TRBV2
CDR3 protein: ASRMTGVNTEAF

clone size: .
V gene: TRBV30
CDR3 protein: AWTGTKNYGYT

clone size: .
V gene: TRBV5-1
CDR3 protein: ASSLDGTGSYNEQF

clone size: .
V gene: TRBV6-1
CDR3 protein: ASRPQDRVVGELF

clone size: .
V gene: TRBV30
CDR3 protein: AWSGDRVPYRIEAF

clone size: few
V gene: TRBV5-4
CDR3 protein: ASSQQGTNEQF

clone size: .
V gene: TRBV7-8
CDR3 protein: ASSLAVGVREGYEQY

clone size: .
V gene: TRBV18
CDR3 protein: ASSPPATRANYGYT

clone size: once
V gene: TRBV7-8
CDR3 protein: ASTYQGGAF

clone size: .
V gene: TRBV7-6
CDR3 protein: ASSFRTGGSNTGELF

clone size: .
V gene: TRBV28
CDR3 protein: ASSWGRMNTEAF

clone size: .
V gene: TRBV15
CDR3 protein: ATSREGTESNQPQH

clone size: few
V gene: TRBV30
CDR3 protein: AWSVGGKAF

clone size: .
V gene: TRBV5-1
CDR3 protein: ASSPQGQQETQY

clone size: .
V gene: TRBV6-5
CDR3 protein: ASSRLAGVSYEQY

clone size: .
V gene: TRBV9
CDR3 protein: ASSVAAGGLYEQY

clone size: .
V gene: TRBV30
CDR3 protein: AWSWMGADTQY

clone size: few
V gene: TRBV29-1
CDR3 protein: GATGQGDTDTQY

clone size: .
V gene: TRBV19
CDR3 protein: ASRNRGSYGYT

clone size: .
V gene: TRBV18
CDR3 protein: ASGLGQAEKLF